This T cell receptor beta chain derives from a study of blood T cell repertoires in COVID-19. Overall study: Acute-phase and convalescent COVID-19 samples originated in the United States, Italy and Spain. The cDNA or gDNA used as material had been derived from T cells, B-cell-depleted T cells, or PBMCs.

Original processing methods: Estimation of nucleated cell counts relied on the amplification of reference gene primers. Assay: immunoSEQ multiplex PCR; the TCRdb copy retains only in-frame clones and omits some. The V and J calls and clone size are taken from that table; D and trimming were inferred from the DNA. Here the sample spans roughly 100,000 clones, 76% being singletons. This clone has more than one count but fewer than ten. Seattle cases were enrolled at active infection and followed longitudinally. The CDR3 is made up of 15 amino acids. Germline CDR1 and CDR2: SGHTA and FQGTGA. V dropped 1 base and J dropped 2 bases, with 11 bases sitting between them.

The sequenced material came from peripheral blood. This rearrangement joins TRBV7-3 to TRBJ1-2; D remains unclear. The receptor comes from an elderly man with COVID-19, enrolled during active disease. CDR3 sequence reads: CASSLNPTENYGYTF. Written as DNA, the CDR3 is TGTGCCAGCAGCTTAAATCCCACAGAAAACTATGGCTACACCTTC.